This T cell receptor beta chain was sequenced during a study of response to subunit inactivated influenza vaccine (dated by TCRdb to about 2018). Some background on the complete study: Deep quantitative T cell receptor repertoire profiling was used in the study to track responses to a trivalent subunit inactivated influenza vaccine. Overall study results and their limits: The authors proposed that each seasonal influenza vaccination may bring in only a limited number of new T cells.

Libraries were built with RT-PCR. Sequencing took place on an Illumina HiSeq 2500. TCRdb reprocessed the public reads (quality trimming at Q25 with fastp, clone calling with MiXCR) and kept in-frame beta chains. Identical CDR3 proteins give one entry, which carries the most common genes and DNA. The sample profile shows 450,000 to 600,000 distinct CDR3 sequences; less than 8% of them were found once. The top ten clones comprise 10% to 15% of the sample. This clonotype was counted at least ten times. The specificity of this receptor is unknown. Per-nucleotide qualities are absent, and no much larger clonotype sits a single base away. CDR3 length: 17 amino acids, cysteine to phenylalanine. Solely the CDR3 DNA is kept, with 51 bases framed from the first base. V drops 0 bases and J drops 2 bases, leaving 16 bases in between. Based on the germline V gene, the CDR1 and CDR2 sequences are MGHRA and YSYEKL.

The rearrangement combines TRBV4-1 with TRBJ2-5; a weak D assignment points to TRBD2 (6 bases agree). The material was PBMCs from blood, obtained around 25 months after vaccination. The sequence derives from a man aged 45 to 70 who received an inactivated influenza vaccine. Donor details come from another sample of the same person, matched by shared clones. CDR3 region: CASSQESSGGPQETQYF. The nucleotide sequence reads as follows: TGCGCCAGCAGCCAAGAATCCAGCGGAGGGCCTCAAGAGACCCAGTACTTC.